This T cell receptor beta chain emerged from a study of blood T cell repertoires in COVID-19. Clones were read by immunoSEQ multiplex PCR, and TCRdb kept only the in-frame ones, dropping some. Of some 210,000 clones in the sample, approximately 90% are singletons; the top ten hold about 0.8%. The material sequenced was peripheral blood. The sequence derives from a man in his fifties or sixties with COVID-19, enrolled during active disease.

CDR3 in DNA: TGTGCCAGCAGCTTAGGGTCAGGGATAAATCAGCCCCAGCATTTT. Encoded protein: CASSLGSGINQPQHF. The chain joins TRBV7-2 to TRBJ1-5; possibly TRBD1 for D (5 bases). V lost 1 base and J 4 bases, leaving 11 bases between the germline ends. Per the germline V gene, CDR1 is SGHTA and CDR2 is FQGNSA. The CDR3 spans 15 residues.